This T cell receptor beta chain was documented in a study of identical twins. Each CDR3 protein is one row after TCRdb ran MiXCR on the 5' RACE reads. This sample carries around 690,000 distinct CDR3 sequences, approximately 21% of them seen once, and the ten largest clones take approximately 4.3%. V lost 2 bases and J lost 2, with 6 bases in between. Per germline, CDR1 MRHNA and CDR2 SNTAGT. CDR3 length equals 13 residues. This clonotype was counted ten times or more. The same data also went into a second study, on T cells expressing NK-cell markers. That report adds: HCMV specificity was not established for the expanded NKG2C+ T cell clones.

The sample consisted of PBMCs. The receptor comes from a woman aged 18-35 years in good health. This sequence joins TRBV6-4 and TRBJ1-1, with D possibly matching TRBD1 (5 bases). The CDR3 region has the DNA TGTGCCAGCAGTGACCGGGACAACACTGAAGCTTTCTTT. This gives the protein CASSDRDNTEAFF.